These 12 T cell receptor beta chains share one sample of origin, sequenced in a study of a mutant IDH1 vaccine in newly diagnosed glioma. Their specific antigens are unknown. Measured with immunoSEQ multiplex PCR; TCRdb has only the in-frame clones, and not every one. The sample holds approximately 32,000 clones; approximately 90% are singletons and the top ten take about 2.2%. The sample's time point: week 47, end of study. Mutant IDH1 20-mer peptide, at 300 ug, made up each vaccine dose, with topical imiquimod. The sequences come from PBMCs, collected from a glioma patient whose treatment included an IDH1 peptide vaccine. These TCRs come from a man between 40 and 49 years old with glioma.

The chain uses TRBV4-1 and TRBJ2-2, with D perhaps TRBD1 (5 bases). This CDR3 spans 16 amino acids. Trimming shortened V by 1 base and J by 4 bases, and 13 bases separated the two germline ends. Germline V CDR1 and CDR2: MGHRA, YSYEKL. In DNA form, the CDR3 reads TGCGCCAGCAGCCAAGCCACCAGGGCGACCACCGGGGAGCTGTTTTTT. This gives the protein CASSQATRATTGELFF.

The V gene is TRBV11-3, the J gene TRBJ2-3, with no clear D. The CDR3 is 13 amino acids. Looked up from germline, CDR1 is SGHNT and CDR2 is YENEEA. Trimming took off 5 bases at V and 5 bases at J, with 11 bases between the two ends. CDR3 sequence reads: CASSASVLDTQYF. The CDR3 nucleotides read TGTGCCAGCAGCGCGAGCGTGTTAGATACGCAGTATTTT.

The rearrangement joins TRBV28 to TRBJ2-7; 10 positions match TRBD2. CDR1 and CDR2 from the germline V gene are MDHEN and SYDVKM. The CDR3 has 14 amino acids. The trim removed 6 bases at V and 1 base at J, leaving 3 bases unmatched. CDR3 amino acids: CASSLAGASYEQYV. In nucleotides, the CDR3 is TGTGCCAGCAGCCTAGCGGGGGCGTCCTACGAGCAGTACGTC.

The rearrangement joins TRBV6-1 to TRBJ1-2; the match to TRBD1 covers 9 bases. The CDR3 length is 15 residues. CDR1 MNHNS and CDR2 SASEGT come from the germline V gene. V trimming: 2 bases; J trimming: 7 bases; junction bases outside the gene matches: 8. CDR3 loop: CASSERTGAGGGYTF. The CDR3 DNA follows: TGTGCCAGCAGTGAAAGGACAGGGGCCGGGGGTGGCTACACCTTC.

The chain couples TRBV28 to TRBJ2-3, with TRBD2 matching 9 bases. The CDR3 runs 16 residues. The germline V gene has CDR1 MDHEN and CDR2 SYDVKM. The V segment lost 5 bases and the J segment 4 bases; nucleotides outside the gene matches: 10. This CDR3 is CASSPPLAGKADTQYF. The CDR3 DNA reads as TGTGCCAGCAGTCCCCCCCTAGCGGGAAAAGCAGATACGCAGTATTTT.

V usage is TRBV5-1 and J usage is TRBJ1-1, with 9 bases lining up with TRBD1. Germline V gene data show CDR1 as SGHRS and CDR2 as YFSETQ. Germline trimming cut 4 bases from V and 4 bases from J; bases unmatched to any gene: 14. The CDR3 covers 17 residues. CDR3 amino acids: CASSDARLGQGSTEAFF. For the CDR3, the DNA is TGCGCCAGCAGCGATGCTCGCCTCGGACAGGGGAGCACTGAAGCTTTCTTT.

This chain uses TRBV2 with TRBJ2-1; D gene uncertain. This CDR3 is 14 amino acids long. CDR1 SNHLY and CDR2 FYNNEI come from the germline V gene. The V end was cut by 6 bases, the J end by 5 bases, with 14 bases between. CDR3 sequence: CASSPGQADNEQFF. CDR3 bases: TGTGCCAGCAGCCCCGGTCAGGCAGACAATGAGCAGTTCTTC.

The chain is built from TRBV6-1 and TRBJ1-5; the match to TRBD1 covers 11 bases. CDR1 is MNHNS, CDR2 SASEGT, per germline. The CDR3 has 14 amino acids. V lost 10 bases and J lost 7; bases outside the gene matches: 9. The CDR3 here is CATIGQGAGQPQHF. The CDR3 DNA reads TGTGCCACCATAGGACAGGGGGCAGGCCAGCCCCAGCATTTT.

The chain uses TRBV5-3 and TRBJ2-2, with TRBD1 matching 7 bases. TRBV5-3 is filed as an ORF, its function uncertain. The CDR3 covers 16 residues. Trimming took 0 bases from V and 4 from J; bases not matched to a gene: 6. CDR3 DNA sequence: TGTGCCAGAAGCTTGGGAGTTAGGGGGCGCACCGGGGAGCTGTTTTTT. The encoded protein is CARSLGVRGRTGELFF.

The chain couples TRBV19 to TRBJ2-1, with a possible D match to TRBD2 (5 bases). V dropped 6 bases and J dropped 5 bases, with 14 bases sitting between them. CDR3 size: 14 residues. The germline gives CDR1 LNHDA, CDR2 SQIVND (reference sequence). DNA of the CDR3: TGTGCCAGTAGCCTTTCGGGGTCCCACAATGAGCAGTTCTTC. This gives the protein CASSLSGSHNEQFF.

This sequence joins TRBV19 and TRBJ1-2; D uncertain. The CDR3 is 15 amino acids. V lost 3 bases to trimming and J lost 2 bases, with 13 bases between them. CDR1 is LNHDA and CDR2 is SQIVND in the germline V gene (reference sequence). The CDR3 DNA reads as TGTGCCAGTAGTATCCAGTCCTCGGTGAACTATGGCTACACCTTC. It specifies CASSIQSSVNYGYTF.

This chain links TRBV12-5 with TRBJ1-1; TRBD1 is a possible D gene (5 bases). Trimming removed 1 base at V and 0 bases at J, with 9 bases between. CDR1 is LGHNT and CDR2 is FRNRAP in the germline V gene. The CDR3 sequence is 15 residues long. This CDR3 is CASGLATAMNTEAFF. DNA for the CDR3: TGTGCTAGTGGTTTGGCGACAGCAATGAACACTGAAGCTTTCTTT.